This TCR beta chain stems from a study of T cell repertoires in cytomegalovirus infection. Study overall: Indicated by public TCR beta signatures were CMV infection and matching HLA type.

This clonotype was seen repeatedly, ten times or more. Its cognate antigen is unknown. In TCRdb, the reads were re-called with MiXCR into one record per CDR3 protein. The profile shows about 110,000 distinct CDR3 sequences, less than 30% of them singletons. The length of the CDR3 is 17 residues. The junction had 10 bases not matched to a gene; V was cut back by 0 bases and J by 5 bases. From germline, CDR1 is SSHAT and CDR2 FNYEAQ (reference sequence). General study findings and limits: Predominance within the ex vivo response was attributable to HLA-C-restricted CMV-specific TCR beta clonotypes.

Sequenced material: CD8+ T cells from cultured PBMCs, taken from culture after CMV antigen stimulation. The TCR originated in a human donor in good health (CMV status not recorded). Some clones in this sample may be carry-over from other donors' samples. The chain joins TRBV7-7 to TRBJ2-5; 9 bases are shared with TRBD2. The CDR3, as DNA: TGTGCCAGCAGCTTAGCCCCGGGGACTAGCCGGAGGGAGACCCAGTACTTC. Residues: CASSLAPGTSRRETQYF.